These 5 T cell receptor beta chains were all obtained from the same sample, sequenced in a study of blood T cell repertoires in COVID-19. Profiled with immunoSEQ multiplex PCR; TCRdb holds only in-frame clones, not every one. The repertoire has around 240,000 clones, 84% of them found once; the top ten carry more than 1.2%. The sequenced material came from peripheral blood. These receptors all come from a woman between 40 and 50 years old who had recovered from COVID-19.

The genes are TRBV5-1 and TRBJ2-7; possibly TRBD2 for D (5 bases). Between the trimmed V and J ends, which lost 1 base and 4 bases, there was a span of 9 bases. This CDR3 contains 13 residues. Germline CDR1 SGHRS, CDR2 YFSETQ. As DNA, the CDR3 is TGCGCCAGCAGCTTGTCCGGGATTTACGAGCAGTACTTC. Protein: CASSLSGIYEQYF.

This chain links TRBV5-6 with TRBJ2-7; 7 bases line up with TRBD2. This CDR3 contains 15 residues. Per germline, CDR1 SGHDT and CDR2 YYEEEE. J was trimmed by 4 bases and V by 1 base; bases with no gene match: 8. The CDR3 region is CASSLRGLRGYEQYF. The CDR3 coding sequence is TGTGCCAGCAGCTTGAGGGGACTACGTGGGTACGAGCAGTACTTC.

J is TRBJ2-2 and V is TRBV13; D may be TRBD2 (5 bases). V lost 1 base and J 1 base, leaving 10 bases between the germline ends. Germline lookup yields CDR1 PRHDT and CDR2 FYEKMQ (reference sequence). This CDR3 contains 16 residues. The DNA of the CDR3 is TGTGCCAGCAGCTTAGCCTTTGGAGGGAACACCGGGGAGCTGTTTTTT. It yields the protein CASSLAFGGNTGELFF. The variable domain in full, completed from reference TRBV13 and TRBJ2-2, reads AAGVIQSPRHLIKEKRETATLKCYPIPRHDTVYWYQQGPGQDPQFLISFYEKMQSDKGSIPDRFSAQQFSDYHSELNMSSLELGDSALYFCASSLAFGGNTGELFFGEGSRLTVL.

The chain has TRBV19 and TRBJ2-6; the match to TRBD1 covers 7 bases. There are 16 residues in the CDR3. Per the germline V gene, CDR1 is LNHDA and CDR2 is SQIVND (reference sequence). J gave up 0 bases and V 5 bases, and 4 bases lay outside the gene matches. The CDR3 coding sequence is TGTGCCAGTAGTCGACAGGGAAACTCTGGGGCCAACGTCCTGACTTTC. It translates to CASSRQGNSGANVLTF.

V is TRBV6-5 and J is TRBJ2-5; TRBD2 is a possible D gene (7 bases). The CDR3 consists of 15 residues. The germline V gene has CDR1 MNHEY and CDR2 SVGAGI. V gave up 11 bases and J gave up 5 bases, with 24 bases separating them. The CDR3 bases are TGTGCCGTCTCCCCTGGGGGCTCGGGGGGCGAGACCCAGTACTTC. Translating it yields CAVSPGGSGGETQYF.